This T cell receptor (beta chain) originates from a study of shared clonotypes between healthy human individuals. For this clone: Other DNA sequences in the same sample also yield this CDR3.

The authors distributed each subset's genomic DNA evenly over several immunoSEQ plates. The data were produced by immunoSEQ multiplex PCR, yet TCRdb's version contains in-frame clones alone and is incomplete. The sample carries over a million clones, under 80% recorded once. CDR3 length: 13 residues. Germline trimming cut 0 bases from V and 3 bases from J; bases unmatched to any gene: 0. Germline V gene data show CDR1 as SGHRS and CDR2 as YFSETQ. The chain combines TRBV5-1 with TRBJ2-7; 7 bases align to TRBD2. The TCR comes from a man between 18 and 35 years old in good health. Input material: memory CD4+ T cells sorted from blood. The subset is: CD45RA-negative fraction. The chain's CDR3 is CASSLASGYEQYF. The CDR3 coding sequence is TGCGCCAGCAGCTTGGCTAGCGGCTACGAGCAGTACTTC.